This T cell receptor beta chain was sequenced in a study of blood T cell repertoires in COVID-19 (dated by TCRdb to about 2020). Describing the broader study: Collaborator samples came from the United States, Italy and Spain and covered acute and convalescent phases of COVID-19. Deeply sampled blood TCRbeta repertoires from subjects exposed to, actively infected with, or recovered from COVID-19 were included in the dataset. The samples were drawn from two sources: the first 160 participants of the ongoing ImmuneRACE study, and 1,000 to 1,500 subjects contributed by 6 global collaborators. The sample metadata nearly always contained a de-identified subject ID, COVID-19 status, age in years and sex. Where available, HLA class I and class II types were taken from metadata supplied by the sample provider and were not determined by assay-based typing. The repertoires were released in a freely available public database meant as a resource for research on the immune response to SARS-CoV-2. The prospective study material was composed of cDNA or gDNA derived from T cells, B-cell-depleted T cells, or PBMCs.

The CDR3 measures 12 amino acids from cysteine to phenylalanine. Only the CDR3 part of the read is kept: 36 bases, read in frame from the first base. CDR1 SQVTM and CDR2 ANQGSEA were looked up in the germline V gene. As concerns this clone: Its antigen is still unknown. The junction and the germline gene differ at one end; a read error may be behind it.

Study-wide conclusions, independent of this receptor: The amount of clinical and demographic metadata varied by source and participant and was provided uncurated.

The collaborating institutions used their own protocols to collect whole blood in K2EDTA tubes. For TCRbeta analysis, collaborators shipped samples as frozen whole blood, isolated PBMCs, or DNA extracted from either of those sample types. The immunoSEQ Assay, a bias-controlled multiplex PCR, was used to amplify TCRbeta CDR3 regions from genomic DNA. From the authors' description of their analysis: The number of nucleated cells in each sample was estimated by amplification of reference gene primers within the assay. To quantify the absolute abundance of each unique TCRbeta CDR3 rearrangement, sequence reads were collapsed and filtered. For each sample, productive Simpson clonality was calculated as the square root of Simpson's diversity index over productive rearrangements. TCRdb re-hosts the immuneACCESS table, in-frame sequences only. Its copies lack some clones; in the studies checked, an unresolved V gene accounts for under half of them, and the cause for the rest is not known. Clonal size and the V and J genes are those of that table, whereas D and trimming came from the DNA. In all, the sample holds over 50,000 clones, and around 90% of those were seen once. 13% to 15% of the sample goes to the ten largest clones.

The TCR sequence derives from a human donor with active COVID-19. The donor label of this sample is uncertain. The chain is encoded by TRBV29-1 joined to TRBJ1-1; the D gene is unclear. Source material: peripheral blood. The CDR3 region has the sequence CSVEGGYTEAFF. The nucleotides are TGCAGCGTGGAAGGCGGGTACACTGAAGCTTTCTTT.